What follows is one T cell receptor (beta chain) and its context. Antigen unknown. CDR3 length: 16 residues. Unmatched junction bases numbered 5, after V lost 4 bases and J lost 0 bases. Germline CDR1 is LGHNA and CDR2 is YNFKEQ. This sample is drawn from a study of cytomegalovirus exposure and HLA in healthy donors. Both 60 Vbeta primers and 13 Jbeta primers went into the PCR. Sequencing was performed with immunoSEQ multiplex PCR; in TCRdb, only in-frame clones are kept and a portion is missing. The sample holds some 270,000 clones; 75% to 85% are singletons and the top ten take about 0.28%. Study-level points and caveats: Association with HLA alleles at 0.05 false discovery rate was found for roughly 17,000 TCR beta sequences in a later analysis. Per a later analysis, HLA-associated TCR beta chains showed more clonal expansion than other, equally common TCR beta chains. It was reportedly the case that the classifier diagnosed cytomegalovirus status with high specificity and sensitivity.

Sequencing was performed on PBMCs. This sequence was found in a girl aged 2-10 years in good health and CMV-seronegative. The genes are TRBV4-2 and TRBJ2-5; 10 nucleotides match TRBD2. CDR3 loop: CASSPALAGYQETQYF. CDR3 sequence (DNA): TGTGCCAGCAGCCCCGCACTAGCGGGGTACCAAGAGACCCAGTACTTC.